The entry that follows covers one T cell receptor beta chain sequence. Its antigen is unidentified. From the germline J gene comes the end of the CDR3, since the read stops 3 residues before it. This record belongs to a study of T cell clonality in common variable immunodeficiency. Whole-study findings and limits: Common variable immunodeficiency TCR beta sequences reportedly had fewer deletions and N-nucleotide insertions.

Data came from immunoSEQ multiplex PCR; TCRdb stores just in-frame clones and leaves some out. Listed here are over 30,000 clones without any singletons, the top ten holding around 7%. After removal of 5 bases from V and 7 bases from J, the junction contained 8 bases not matched to a gene. CDR3 length equals 15 residues. Per the germline V gene, CDR1 is LNHDA and CDR2 is SQIVND (reference sequence). The sample comprised peripheral blood mononuclear cells. The rearrangement uses TRBV19 and TRBJ1-6; TRBD1 aligns across 7 bases. The receptor comes from a human donor with common variable immunodeficiency. The part of the CDR3 DNA that was read is TGTGCCAGTAGTGCGACAGGGAGGTCGAATTCACCC. Its protein product is CASSATGRSNSP. The whole CDR3 region reads CASSATGRSNSPLHF.